This T cell receptor (beta chain) was profiled in a study of blood T cell repertoires in COVID-19. Study-wide background: Nucleic acid was either cDNA or gDNA, and it came from T cells, B-cell-depleted T cells, or PBMCs.

Per germline, CDR1 SGHNT and CDR2 YYREEE (reference sequence). V lost 0 bases, J lost 7 bases, and 11 bases lay in between. The CDR3 loop spans 13 amino acids. This clone came up a few times. The assay was immunoSEQ multiplex PCR, and TCRdb's table has in-frame clones only and misses some. Of about 83,000 clones in the sample, 65% to 80% were seen once. The chain is built from TRBV5-4 and TRBJ2-7; a possible D gene is TRBD1 (5 bases). The sequenced sample was peripheral blood. The receptor comes from a woman aged 80 or over with active or convalescent COVID-19. This CDR3 is CASSLEGLREQYF. CDR3 in DNA: TGTGCCAGCAGCTTGGAGGGGTTGAGGGAGCAGTACTTC.